The 6 T cell receptor beta chains in this list originate from one sample, sequenced in a study of T cell responses to AZD1222 COVID-19 vaccine. The method was immunoSEQ multiplex PCR; TCRdb's version includes in-frame clones alone and lacks a portion of them. The sample records around 60,000 clones, about 90% being singletons. The source material was peripheral blood, sampled on day 0 of AZD1222 vaccination. Receptor source: an adult in good health.

This clone was recorded only once. This sequence joins TRBV5-4 and TRBJ1-4; D might be TRBD1 (5 bases). This CDR3 is 15 amino acids long. V dropped 3 bases and J dropped 0 bases, with 9 bases sitting between them. The germline gives CDR1 SGHNT, CDR2 YYREEE (reference sequence). CDR3 in DNA: TGTGCCAGCAGCTGGGACGGCTCAACTAATGAAAAACTGTTTTTT. Translated, it gives CASSWDGSTNEKLFF.

The chain recombines TRBV10-3 with TRBJ1-2; D unresolved. V lost 0 bases, J lost 2 bases, and 10 bases lay in between. The germline V gene encodes CDR1 ENHRY and CDR2 SYGVKD. The length of the CDR3 is 15 residues. This chain's CDR3 is CAISESSSSNYGYTF. The CDR3 DNA reads as TGTGCCATCAGTGAGTCAAGCAGCTCGAACTATGGCTACACCTTC.

The gene calls are TRBV2 and TRBJ1-5; D perhaps matches TRBD1 (5 bases). The germline V gene encodes CDR1 SNHLY and CDR2 FYNNEI. This CDR3 has 15 residues. Deletions cut 2 bases from V and 6 bases from J, with 14 bases between. The CDR3 bases are TGTGCCAGCAGTGAAAGGGGTTCCTTCGGTCAGCCCCAGCATTTT. The encoded protein is CASSERGSFGQPQHF.

V gene TRBV3-1 (or the pseudogene TRBV3-2) combines with J gene TRBJ2-1; 9 nucleotides agree with TRBD2. Trimming removed 0 bases from V and 5 bases from J; junction bases left unmatched: 11. This CDR3 region has 18 residues. Germline values: CDR1 LGHDT, CDR2 YNNKEL (reference sequence). The CDR3 coding sequence is TGTGCCAGCAGCCAAGATCTCGGGTGGCGGGGGGGAAACAATGAGCAGTTCTTC. Its protein is CASSQDLGWRGGNNEQFF.

The J gene is TRBJ1-2, the V gene TRBV7-6; a weak D match, TRBD1 (5 bases). Trimming cost V 0 bases and J 4 bases, with 9 bases left between them. The CDR3 runs 14 residues. CDR1 is SGHVS and CDR2 is FNYEAQ in the germline V gene. CDR3 sequence: CASSLAEGFYGYTF. CDR3 nucleotides: TGTGCCAGCAGCTTAGCCGAGGGGTTCTATGGCTACACCTTC.

V and J are TRBV5-1 and TRBJ1-5, with D perhaps matching TRBD1 (6 bases). Deletions cut 1 base from V and 5 bases from J, with 13 bases between. There are 15 residues in the CDR3. Germline V CDR1 and CDR2: SGHRS, YFSETQ. CDR3 region: CASSLMGQEDQPQHF. The CDR3 bases are TGCGCCAGCAGCTTGATGGGACAAGAGGATCAGCCCCAGCATTTT.